This TCR beta chain was obtained from a study of cytomegalovirus exposure and HLA in healthy donors. Study-level findings and limits: Per a prior analysis, the majority of TCR beta V segments were productive roughly 90% or roughly 30% of the time. In vitro checks showed that three CMV-associated chains really do target CMV antigens. Later analysis demonstrated an association between a missense DCLRE1C variant and TCR beta V- and J-gene trimming.

On this clone itself: Its cognate antigen is unknown.

The PCR used 60 Vbeta and 13 Jbeta primers. Per the original data handling: In a later analysis, some 10 million of 65 million to 80 million unique beta chains occurred in at least two donors. Assay: immunoSEQ multiplex PCR; the TCRdb copy retains only in-frame clones and omits some. Clonal size and the V and J genes are those of that table, whereas D and trimming came from the DNA. The data show more than 110,000 clones, roughly 83% seen once. Germline V gene lookup returns CDR1 SQVTM and CDR2 ANQGSEA. The CDR3 sequence is 12 residues long. V was pared by 6 bases and J by 4 bases, with 12 bases between.

The V gene is TRBV29-1, the J gene TRBJ1-1; no definite D call. The receptor comes from a female donor in good health and CMV-seronegative. The sample taken for sequencing was PBMCs. The CDR3 DNA follows: TGCAGCGTCCGTAGAGCCGGCACTGAAGCTTTCTTT. Translating it yields CSVRRAGTEAFF.